This passage covers 24 T cell receptor beta chains from one sample sequenced in a study of PD-L1 blockade in urothelial cancer. Described time point: peripheral blood 6 weeks after treatment start. Sequencing was performed with immunoSEQ multiplex PCR; in TCRdb, only in-frame clones are kept and a portion is missing. The sample contains under 150,000 clones, around 89% of which appear only once. This material consisted of PBMCs, taken around atezolizumab (anti-PD-L1) treatment. The source is a man aged 60-69 years with urothelial cancer.

The DNA for the CDR3 is TGTGCCAGTAGTATGGGCCAGGGCGGTTTCTATGGCTACACCTTC. Translated, it gives CASSMGQGGFYGYTF. V and J are TRBV19 and TRBJ1-2, with D perhaps matching TRBD1 (5 bases). Trimming shortened V by 3 bases and J by 4 bases, and 15 bases separated the two germline ends. Germline lookup yields CDR1 LNHDA and CDR2 SQIVND (reference sequence). The CDR3 sequence is 15 residues long.

The rearrangement uses TRBV6-6 and TRBJ2-7; TRBD2 matches at 12 bases. CDR1 is MNHNY and CDR2 is SVGAGI in the germline V gene (reference sequence). V was pared by 2 bases and J by 2 bases, with 4 bases of the junction left unmatched. CDR3 length: 16 residues. The CDR3 coding sequence is TGTGCCAGCAGTTACGGACTAGCGGGGCTCCCCTACGAGCAGTACTTC. Encoded protein: CASSYGLAGLPYEQYF.

The chain couples TRBV11-2 to TRBJ2-7, with a tentative D call TRBD2 (5 bases). Germline CDR1 reads SGHAT; CDR2 reads FQNNGV. CDR3 length equals 13 residues. The V end lost 6 bases, the J end lost 5 bases, and 14 bases lay between the germline ends. DNA of the CDR3: TGTGCCAGCAGACAACGAGAGGGCGACGAGCAGTACTTC. This codes for CASRQREGDEQYF.

The V call is TRBV4-2, the J call TRBJ2-2; TRBD2 matches 12 bases. CDR3 length: 16 amino acids. V was pared by 6 bases and J by 5 bases, with 7 bases of the junction left unmatched. Germline CDR1 and CDR2: LGHNA and YNFKEQ. The CDR3 nucleotides are TGTGCCAGCAGGGGACAACTAGCGGGAGGTACCGGGGAGCTGTTTTTT. Protein product: CASRGQLAGGTGELFF.

This clone was observed a single time. This sequence joins TRBV7-2 and TRBJ1-1; D uncertain. The CDR3 has 11 residues. The germline gives CDR1 SGHTA, CDR2 FQGNSA. Trimming pared 5 bases from V and 7 bases from J, leaving 8 bases between. CDR3 sequence: CASSPFSEAFF. The CDR3 region has the DNA TGTGCCAGCAGCCCATTCAGTGAAGCTTTCTTT.

This chain joins TRBV5-6 and TRBJ2-7; D unresolved. CDR3 size: 16 residues. Trimming removed 4 bases from V and 2 bases from J, with 19 bases in between. Germline values: CDR1 SGHDT, CDR2 YYEEEE. The CDR3 loop reads CASSPKFGIRAYEQYF. CDR3 nucleotide sequence: TGTGCCAGCAGCCCTAAATTTGGTATTCGCGCCTACGAGCAGTACTTC.

V usage is TRBV4-3 and J usage is TRBJ1-1; no firm D call. Per germline, CDR1 LGHNA and CDR2 YSLEER. This CDR3 region has 17 residues. Trimming cost V 0 bases and J 1 base, with 15 bases left between them. CDR3: CASSQDRGKVWNTEAFF. CDR3 DNA: TGCGCCAGCAGCCAAGATCGAGGGAAAGTGTGGAACACTGAAGCTTTCTTT.

V and J are TRBV15 and TRBJ1-5; D perhaps matches TRBD1 (5 bases). The germline V gene has CDR1 LNHNV and CDR2 YYDKDF (reference sequence). Trimming pared 5 bases from V and 4 bases from J, leaving 6 bases between. This CDR3 has 12 residues. The CDR3 DNA is TGTGCCACCAGCGACAGAAATCAGCCCCAGCATTTT. Translation gives CATSDRNQPQHF.

Comments on this clone: The sample contains more than one DNA sequence encoding this CDR3. The J gene is TRBJ1-5, the V gene TRBV18; D possibly corresponds to TRBD1 (5 bases). V dropped 1 base and J dropped 2 bases, with 9 bases sitting between them. The CDR3 has 15 amino acids. Germline assignment: CDR1 KGHSH and CDR2 LQKENI. CDR3 bases: TGTGCCAGCTCACCACAGGGAGGGGGCAATCAGCCCCAGCATTTT. Translated: CASSPQGGGNQPQHF.

V is TRBV28 and J is TRBJ2-7; maybe TRBD1 (6 bases). The germline V and J ends were trimmed by 3 bases and 3 bases, with 12 bases remaining between them. This CDR3 is built from 14 residues. Germline values: CDR1 MDHEN, CDR2 SYDVKM. The CDR3 nucleotides read TGTGCCAGCAGTTTGTGGGGGCAGGGCTACGAGCAGTACTTC. Protein product: CASSLWGQGYEQYF.

The V gene is TRBV11-2, the J gene TRBJ2-5; 11 bases agree with TRBD2. Trimming cost V 0 bases and J 2 bases; bases outside gene matches: 11. The CDR3 covers 19 residues. CDR1 is SGHAT and CDR2 is FQNNGV in the germline V gene. The CDR3 nucleotides are TGTGCCAGCAGCTTAGACCGAAACGTAGCGGGAGGGCTTCAAGAGACCCAGTACTTC. Its protein product is CASSLDRNVAGGLQETQYF. The full variable domain, completed using reference TRBV11-2 and TRBJ2-5, is EAGVAQSPRYKIIEKRQSVAFWCNPISGHATLYWYQQILGQGPKLLIQFQNNGVVDDSQLPKDRFSAERLKGVDSTLKIQPAKLEDSAVYLCASSLDRNVAGGLQETQYFGPGTRLLVL.

The gene calls are TRBV27 and TRBJ2-7; 9 nucleotides align to TRBD1. This CDR3 spans 16 amino acids. V dropped 4 bases and J dropped 2; count of bases not matched to a gene: 9. CDR1 MNHEY and CDR2 SMNVEV come from the germline V gene (reference sequence). The CDR3 is CASSYKGQGFTYEQYF. In nucleotides, the CDR3 is TGTGCCAGCAGTTACAAAGGACAGGGGTTTACCTACGAGCAGTACTTC.

This chain links TRBV18 with TRBJ1-1; the D gene is possibly TRBD1 (6 bases). Germline loops: CDR1 KGHSH, CDR2 LQKENI. V was shortened by 3 bases and J by 5 bases, with 19 bases between the two germline ends. The length of the CDR3 is 16 residues. CDR3 DNA sequence: TGTGCCAGCTCACCCGGGGGGGGCTCGATCGGGACTGAAGCTTTCTTT. It specifies CASSPGGGSIGTEAFF.

The CDR3 DNA reads as TGTGCCACTGGGGTGCGGGACACTGAAGCTTTCTTT. Protein product: CATGVRDTEAFF. This chain connects TRBV6-5 to TRBJ1-1; D is undetermined. V was shortened by 10 bases and J by 3 bases, with 12 bases between the two germline ends. Germline CDR1 is MNHEY and CDR2 is SVGAGI. The length of the CDR3 is 12 residues.

This sequence joins TRBV12-1 and TRBJ2-5; TRBD1 is the table's D call, not checked against the DNA. TRBV12-1 is a pseudogene locus. The CDR3 consists of 14 residues. CDR3 residues: CASSPTGVQETQYF. The CDR3 nucleotides read TGTGCCAGCAGCCCTACAGGGGTACAAGAGACCCAGTACTTC.

The chain couples TRBV19 to TRBJ2-1; 8 positions agree with TRBD2. J lost 4 bases, V lost 6 bases, and 11 bases had no gene match. The germline V gene has CDR1 LNHDA and CDR2 SQIVND (reference sequence). The CDR3 is 16 amino acids. For the CDR3, the DNA is TGTGCCAGTAGCCTAAACTCGGGACTAGTTTACAATGAGCAGTTCTTC. Protein product: CASSLNSGLVYNEQFF. Filled out from reference TRBV19 and TRBJ2-1, the complete variable domain reads DGGITQSPKYLFRKEGQNVTLSCEQNLNHDAMYWYRQDPGQGLRLIYYSQIVNDFQKGDIAEGYSVSREKKESFPLTVTSAQKNPTAFYLCASSLNSGLVYNEQFFGPGTRLTVL.

The chain links TRBV9 to TRBJ2-7, with 7 bases that match TRBD2. The CDR3 is made up of 15 amino acids. V shed 0 bases, J shed 4 bases, and the junction held 7 bases outside the gene matches. Germline CDR1 and CDR2: SGDLS and YYNGEE. The CDR3 region has the DNA TGTGCCAGCAGCGTAGCGGGGGGACCCTTGTACGAGCAGTACTTC. Protein product: CASSVAGGPLYEQYF. The full variable domain, completed using reference TRBV9 and TRBJ2-7, is DSGVTQTPKHLITATGQRVTLRCSPRSGDLSVYWYQQSLDQGLQFLIQYYNGEERAKGNILERFSAQQFPDLHSELNLSSLELGDSALYFCASSVAGGPLYEQYFGPGTRLTVT.

The rearrangement links TRBV5-4 to TRBJ2-1; a weak D match, TRBD1 (5 bases). Germline V gene sequence: CDR1 SGHNT, CDR2 YYREEE (reference sequence). V shed 4 bases and J shed 8 bases, with 13 bases lying between them. The CDR3 runs 13 residues. The CDR3 reads CASSVGVFDEQFF. CDR3 nucleotide sequence: TGTGCCAGCAGCGTAGGGGTTTTCGATGAGCAGTTCTTC.

The gene calls are TRBV5-1 and TRBJ1-1; 9 bases line up with TRBD1. From germline, CDR1 is SGHRS and CDR2 YFSETQ. This CDR3 has 16 residues. Losses at the gene ends were 3 bases for V and 4 bases for J; bases not matched to a gene: 10. The DNA of the CDR3 is TGCGCCAGCAGCTACATACTAGACAGGGGGGGCACTGAAGCTTTCTTT. Residues: CASSYILDRGGTEAFF.

The V gene is TRBV18, the J gene TRBJ1-5; D not resolved. V was trimmed by 2 bases and J by 5 bases, leaving 7 bases between them. Germline CDR1 KGHSH, CDR2 LQKENI. This CDR3 has 13 amino acids. CDR3 loop: CASSPIADQPQHF. The CDR3 nucleotides read TGTGCCAGCTCACCAATAGCCGATCAGCCCCAGCATTTT.

The chain joins TRBV7-8 to TRBJ2-5, with 9 positions matching TRBD2. Unmatched junction bases numbered 2, after V lost 2 bases and J lost 4 bases. The CDR3 runs to 14 residues. Germline-derived CDR1 and CDR2 are SGHVS and FQNEAQ. CDR3 sequence: CASSLNSGGETQYF. The CDR3 DNA is TGTGCCAGCAGCTTAAATAGCGGGGGAGAGACCCAGTACTTC.

This clone showed up just once. The chain uses TRBV29-1 and TRBJ2-1; 13 bases agree with TRBD2. The CDR3 loop spans 15 amino acids. V lost 7 bases and J lost 9; bases outside the gene matches: 12. In germline, CDR1 is SQVTM, CDR2 ANQGSEA. This CDR3 is CSGSGLAGELGEQFF. CDR3 nucleotide sequence: TGCAGCGGCTCCGGACTAGCGGGGGAGCTTGGTGAGCAGTTCTTC.

The chain employs TRBV5-6 and TRBJ2-7; D possibly corresponds to TRBD2 (5 bases). The CDR3 consists of 15 residues. Trimming took 4 bases from V and 1 from J, leaving 15 bases between them. CDR1 is SGHDT and CDR2 is YYEEEE in the germline V gene. The CDR3 coding sequence is TGTGCCAGCAGCCCGGGGTTCTCGCCTTCCTACGAGCAGTACTTC. Its protein is CASSPGFSPSYEQYF.

This clone was counted a few times. J is TRBJ2-3 and V is TRBV4-1; TRBD1 might be the D (5 bases). Germline CDR1 MGHRA, CDR2 YSYEKL. V was cut by 2 bases and J by 3 bases, with 12 bases left in between. The CDR3 length is 15 residues. The CDR3 DNA follows: TGCGCCAGCAGCCAACGGCAGGGATCGACAGATACGCAGTATTTT. Its translation: CASSQRQGSTDTQYF.